The TCR beta chain under discussion was sequenced for a study of T cell responses to AZD1222 COVID-19 vaccine. Study-level points and caveats: Donor demographics were predominantly white British with a female majority; clonal diversity may be underestimated. The study identified only a handful of AZD1222 recipients as seropositive at baseline.

CDR1 SGHTA and CDR2 FQGNSA come from the germline V gene. CDR3 length equals 16 residues. V was clipped by 5 bases and J by 9 bases, with 20 bases between them. The table came from immunoSEQ multiplex PCR; TCRdb's copy has only in-frame clones and leaves some out. The profile shows about 92,000 clones, roughly 88% of them singletons. As for this clone: What it recognizes is unknown.

The starting material was peripheral blood, obtained on day 0 of AZD1222 vaccination. This receptor was identified in an adult in good health. V is TRBV7-2 and J is TRBJ1-6; tentatively, D is TRBD1 (5 bases). CDR3 nucleotides: TGTGCCAGCAGCCCCCAGCTTAACAGCCAGGGTTCACCCCTCCACTTT. This gives the protein CASSPQLNSQGSPLHF.